This T cell receptor (beta chain) was found in a study of T cells in Graves' hyperthyroidism and ophthalmopathy. Turning to the study itself: Specimen type is peripheral blood, collected at initial diagnosis prior to any treatment.

The V end was cut by 7 bases, the J end by 1 base, with 13 bases between. The CDR3 has 14 amino acids. Germline CDR1 PRHDT, CDR2 FYEKMQ (reference sequence). Remarks on this clonotype: As yet, its antigen is unknown.

Thyroid ultrasound and orbital computed tomography, with clinical symptoms and serum thyroxine and TRAb, informed diagnoses. Study-level findings and limits: Among thyroid clonotypes expanded above 0.001, most also appeared in blood. A model built on 13 V-J features separated ophthalmopathy from stable hyperthyroidism.

Amplification of TCR beta CDR3 regions used RNA as the template. In the first-round RT-PCR of the TCR CDR3, the HTBI primer set was used. MiXCR was run by TCRdb on the multiplex PCR reads, yielding one entry per CDR3 protein. The table shows around 360,000 distinct CDR3 sequences, with approximately 16% occurring only once. This clonotype originated in a woman aged 55-70 years with Graves' ophthalmopathy. The chain joins TRBV13 to TRBJ1-1; a possible D gene is TRBD1 (5 bases). Sequencing was performed on blood. The CDR3 DNA is TGTGCCAGCAACCCTAGACAGCAGAACACTGAAGCTTTCTTT. This gives the protein CASNPRQQNTEAFF.